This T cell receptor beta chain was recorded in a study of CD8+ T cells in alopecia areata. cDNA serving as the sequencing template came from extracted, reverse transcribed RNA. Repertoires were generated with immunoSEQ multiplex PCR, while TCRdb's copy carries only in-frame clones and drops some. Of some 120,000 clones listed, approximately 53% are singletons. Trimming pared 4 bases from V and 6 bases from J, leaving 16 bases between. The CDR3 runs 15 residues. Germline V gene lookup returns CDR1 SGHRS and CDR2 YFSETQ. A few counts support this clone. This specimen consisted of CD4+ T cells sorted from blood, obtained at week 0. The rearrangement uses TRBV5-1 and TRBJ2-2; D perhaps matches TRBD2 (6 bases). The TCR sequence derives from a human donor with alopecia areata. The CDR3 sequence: CASSTDGPGAGELFF. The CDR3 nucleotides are TGCGCCAGCAGCACGGACGGGCCGGGGGCCGGGGAGCTGTTTTTT.